This T cell receptor beta chain emerged from a study of T cells in Graves' hyperthyroidism and ophthalmopathy (dated by TCRdb to between 2018 and 2021). Regarding the research as a whole: Peripheral blood samples were taken at initial diagnosis, before any treatment was given. To identify TCR V-J signatures that set the groups apart, the researchers used a discovery cohort of more than 95 patients, made up of 43 with Graves' ophthalmopathy and some 56 with stable Graves' hyperthyroidism. Prospective prediction of ophthalmopathy was tested in an independent validation cohort of 18 to 20 hyperthyroidism patients and 15 to 17 patients who later progressed to ophthalmopathy. The approximately 100 discovery patients were randomly split 7:3 into training and test sets. In addition, the study compared T-cell repertoires in thyroid tissue and in blood from about 6 Graves' hyperthyroidism patients. After blood sampling, hyperthyroidism patients were treated with methimazole at a starting dose of 30 mg daily, and ophthalmopathy patients were treated with high-dose intravenous methylprednisolone. The paper describes TCR Vbeta CDR3 sequencing of 120 to 150 peripheral blood samples, made up of 43 ophthalmopathy patients, over 70 hyperthyroidism patients and 17 progressor patients.

What the authors observed across the whole study: Blood samples also contained most of the expanded thyroid clonotypes (frequency above 0.001), which suggests that blood repertoires may reflect thyroid immune responses. Sample size was not statistically predetermined, and blinding of investigators to group allocation was not performed. During validation, the model predicted progression to ophthalmopathy a median of around six months ahead of onset, with more than 60% sensitivity and about 72% specificity. In cross-validation, a model built on a 13 V-J signature told ophthalmopathy apart from stable hyperthyroidism with under 90% sensitivity and about 81% specificity, and in testing the same model reached 80%/75%.

TCR beta CDR3 regions were amplified from RNA transcripts. A first-round RT-PCR of the TCR CDR3 used the HTBI primer set with the Qiagen OneStep RT-PCR kit. Libraries were constructed in a second round of multiplex PCR, after which size selection and purification were performed. The libraries were sequenced on an Illumina HiSeq2000 using paired-end 100 bp reads. The authors' pipeline ran thus. Raw data were processed with SOAPnuke, discarding reads with adapters, uncalled bases, mean Phred below 15, or no exact constant-primer or identifier match. High-quality paired reads were merged with COPE v1.2.5, and unique nucleotide sequences were defined as clonotypes. Clonotypes were aligned to IMGT TRBV, TRBD and TRBJ reference segments using MiTCR v1.1. Only V-J combinations with frequency above 0.0001, covering roughly 99% of repertoires, were analysed. The TCS score was defined as the ratio of F50 (clonal expansion) to E x V (chaos), calculated using BLOSUM62-based TCRdist between CDR3 peptides within each V-J. Welch's t-statistics and random forest reduced around 550 V-J features to 10 to 15, which were used in a naive Bayes classifier (R e1071). TCRdb reworked the public reads: Q25 trimming with fastp, MiXCR clone assembly, productive beta chains retained. One record per CDR3 amino acid sequence lists the most common genes and DNA. In this record, the V and J calls reflect TCRdb's handling and not the investigators' own analysis. This sample gives fewer than 800,000 distinct CDR3 sequences in total; about a sixth of them show up just once. Approximately 8.4% of the sample rests with the top ten.

Stable Graves' hyperthyroidism was defined as the absence of progression to ophthalmopathy over 18 months of follow-up. Hyperthyroidism patients were newly diagnosed, had a disease duration of under 2 months, and were aged 18 to 65 years. The study excluded patients with uncontrolled infections, other autoimmune diseases, pregnancy or lactation. Clinical symptoms, serum thyroxine and TRAb, thyroid ultrasound, and orbital computed tomography formed the basis for the diagnoses. Ficoll-Paque density gradient centrifugation was used to isolate PBMCs from approximately 10 ml of fresh peripheral blood. Trizol reagent was used to extract total RNA, and RNA quality was then checked on an Agilent 2100 Bioanalyzer. In regard to this clonotype: Its cognate antigen has yet to be identified. No base-level quality is on record; no much larger clone is a single base apart.

V and J are truncated by 4 bases and 0 bases respectively, leaving an intervening sequence of 11 bases. CDR1 SNHLY and CDR2 FYNNEI are derived from the germline V gene. There are 15 amino acids in the CDR3, from cysteine to phenylalanine inclusive. Solely the CDR3 DNA is kept, with 45 bases framed from the first base. The sequence was obtained from a man aged 18 to 30 with Graves' hyperthyroidism. The specimen was blood. The sequence is built from TRBV2 and TRBJ2-3; the D gene identity is not certain. In nucleotides, the sequence is TGTGCCAGCAGTGTTAGGGCAGCTAGCACAGATACGCAGTATTTT. Its protein is CASSVRAASTDTQYF.